These 18 T cell receptor beta chains originate from one sample sequenced in a study of cytomegalovirus exposure and HLA in healthy donors. In the PCR, 60 Vbeta and 13 Jbeta primers were used. Sequencing used immunoSEQ multiplex PCR; TCRdb keeps in-frame clones, though not all of them. The data contain under 150,000 clones, roughly 80% of them singletons. The source material was PBMCs. These receptors came from a woman aged 40 to 50 in good health and CMV-seropositive.

This chain uses TRBV5-4 with TRBJ1-1, with 7 bases identical to TRBD1. V dropped 10 bases and J dropped 2; count of bases not matched to a gene: 14. Per the germline V gene, CDR1 is SGHNT and CDR2 is YYREEE (reference sequence). The CDR3 is 15 residues long. The CDR3 bases are TGTGCCTGCCACTCCCCGGGACAGAGTAACACTGAAGCTTTCTTT. It encodes CACHSPGQSNTEAFF.

The CDR3 DNA sequence: TGTGCCAGCAGCTTGGGCCCGACGGGGTCGAACACCGGGGAGCTGTTTTTT. Amino acids: CASSLGPTGSNTGELFF. The chain combines TRBV5-4 with TRBJ2-2; TRBD2 might be the D (5 bases). Trimming cost V 0 bases and J 0 bases, with 12 bases left between them. Germline CDR1 and CDR2: SGHNT and YYREEE (reference sequence). The CDR3 consists of 17 residues. Using reference TRBV5-4 and TRBJ2-2 for the parts outside the CDR3, the full variable domain is ETGVTQSPTHLIKTRGQQVTLRCSSQSGHNTVSWYQQALGQGPQFIFQYYREEENGRGNFPPRFSGLQFPNYSSELNVNALELDDSALYLCASSLGPTGSNTGELFFGEGSRLTVL.

This clone showed up just a few times. V usage is TRBV6-1 and J usage is TRBJ1-2; TRBD1 is a possible D gene (6 bases). The CDR3 runs to 14 residues. The germline V and J ends were trimmed by 4 bases and 4 bases, with 13 bases remaining between them. Per germline, CDR1 MNHNS and CDR2 SASEGT. The CDR3 reads CASSVGGASYGYTF. CDR3 coding DNA: TGTGCCAGCAGTGTCGGGGGGGCGAGCTATGGCTACACCTTC.

The chain recombines TRBV14 with TRBJ2-3; 8 nucleotides match TRBD1. CDR1 is SGHDN and CDR2 is FVKESK in the germline V gene. V dropped 3 bases and J dropped 2; count of bases not matched to a gene: 4. The CDR3 has 15 residues. The CDR3 region has the DNA TGTGCCAGCAGCCATTTGGGACAGGACACAGATACGCAGTATTTT. Translating it yields CASSHLGQDTDTQYF.

V and J are TRBV13 and TRBJ1-6, with 7 bases identical to TRBD1. The CDR3 runs 16 residues. The germline V gene has CDR1 PRHDT and CDR2 FYEKMQ (reference sequence). V trimming: 3 bases; J trimming: 10 bases; junction bases outside the gene matches: 12. In DNA, the CDR3 is TGTGCCAGCAGCTTCAGCTTGGGGACAGAGAACTCACCCCTCCACTTT. This codes for CASSFSLGTENSPLHF.

J is TRBJ1-5 and V is TRBV12-5; no clear D gene. The CDR3 extends over 12 amino acids. V was shortened by 0 bases and J by 9 bases, with 6 bases between the two germline ends. Germline V lookup: CDR1 LGHNT, CDR2 FRNRAP. CDR3 nucleotides: TGTGCTAGTGGTTTGGTAGCGGGGCCCCAGCATTTT. This sequence encodes CASGLVAGPQHF.

The chain joins TRBV10-2 to TRBJ2-3; 10 bases fit TRBD2. The CDR3 sequence is 16 residues long. The trim removed 10 bases at V and 3 bases at J, leaving 13 bases unmatched. From germline, CDR1 is WSHSY and CDR2 SAAADI. The CDR3 region is CATLTLSGGATDTQYF. CDR3 in DNA: TGCGCCACCCTCACCCTAAGCGGGGGGGCAACAGATACGCAGTATTTT.

The chain joins TRBV27 to TRBJ1-5, with D possibly being TRBD1 (6 bases). The V gene lost 7 bases and the J gene lost 2 bases, with 18 bases spanning the gap. Germline-derived CDR1 and CDR2 are MNHEY and SMNVEV (reference sequence). This CDR3 contains 16 residues. The chain's CDR3 is CASTPTGTVGNQPQHF. The CDR3 DNA reads as TGTGCCAGCACTCCGACAGGAACCGTTGGCAATCAGCCCCAGCATTTT.

Only one count was recorded for this clone. The chain joins TRBV9 to TRBJ2-3; 8 bases line up with TRBD2. V lost 4 bases, J lost 8 bases, and 15 bases stayed unmatched. The CDR3 consists of 16 residues. From germline, CDR1 is SGDLS and CDR2 YYNGEE. DNA of the CDR3: TGTGCCAGCAGCTCAGACGGGGGGGCCAAATTTGGTACGCAGTATTTT. This sequence encodes CASSSDGGAKFGTQYF.

There are a few counts of this clone. The chain is built from TRBV11-3 and TRBJ2-7; 11 bases match TRBD2. V lost 5 bases, J lost 7 bases, and 10 bases stayed unmatched. CDR3 length: 15 residues. The germline V gene encodes CDR1 SGHNT and CDR2 YENEEA. The chain's CDR3 is CASSPRLAGIGEQYF. For the CDR3, the DNA is TGTGCCAGCAGCCCAAGACTAGCGGGGATTGGGGAGCAGTACTTC. Complete variable domain (other parts from reference TRBV11-3 and TRBJ2-7): EAGVVQSPRYKIIEKKQPVAFWCNPISGHNTLYWYLQNLGQGPELLIRYENEEAVDDSQLPKDRFSAERLKGVDSTLKIQPAELGDSAVYLCASSPRLAGIGEQYFGPGTRLTVT.

The V gene is TRBV4-1, the J gene TRBJ1-1; 9 bases map to TRBD1. The germline CDR1 and CDR2 sequences are MGHRA and YSYEKL. The CDR3 runs 15 residues. J gave up 3 bases and V 3 bases, and 5 bases lay outside the gene matches. This CDR3 reads CASSQGDREYTEAFF. CDR3 DNA: TGCGCCAGCAGCCAGGGGGACAGGGAGTACACTGAAGCTTTCTTT.

This rearrangement joins TRBV21-1 to TRBJ2-1; the table's D call, TRBD2, was not checked against the DNA. TRBV21-1 is reported as a pseudogene. This CDR3 is 16 amino acids long. CDR3 nucleotides: TGTGCCAGCAGCAAATCCGTCGGGGGGCGGGGGAATGAGCAGTTCTTC. It encodes CASSKSVGGRGNEQFF.

The chain is built from TRBV5-1 and TRBJ2-2; 7 nucleotides match TRBD2. The V gene's germline CDR1 is SGHRS and CDR2 YFSETQ. Trimming cost V 0 bases and J 0 bases; bases outside gene matches: 5. The CDR3 contains 17 residues. CDR3 bases: TGCGCCAGCAGCTTGGCCGGGGACTACCCGAACACCGGGGAGCTGTTTTTT. Amino acids: CASSLAGDYPNTGELFF.

The gene calls are TRBV5-1 and TRBJ1-1, with D tentatively TRBD1 (6 bases). The V gene's germline CDR1 is SGHRS and CDR2 YFSETQ. The CDR3 loop spans 14 amino acids. The V gene lost 0 bases and the J gene lost 2 bases, with 8 bases spanning the gap. CDR3 region: CASSLADRNTEAFF. The DNA of the CDR3 is TGCGCCAGCAGCTTGGCGGACAGAAACACTGAAGCTTTCTTT.

The CDR3 DNA sequence: TGTGCCAGCAGGGACGAACAGGGTACCGGGGAGCTGTTTTTT. Amino acids: CASRDEQGTGELFF. The rearrangement joins TRBV6-5 to TRBJ2-2; tentatively, D is TRBD1 (6 bases). V lost 6 bases and J 5 bases, leaving 13 bases between the germline ends. CDR3 length: 14 residues. Germline V CDR1 and CDR2: MNHEY, SVGAGI.

The chain has TRBV21-1 and TRBJ1-6; the D call of TRBD1 is as the table states it, not checked on the DNA. TRBV21-1 is classified as a pseudogene. This CDR3 region has 14 residues. The CDR3 loop is CASSSQGYNSPLHF. The CDR3 DNA reads TGTGCCAGCAGTTCTCAGGGCTATAATTCACCCCTCCACTTT.

This chain connects TRBV18 to TRBJ1-1; D not resolved. Germline CDR1 KGHSH, CDR2 LQKENI. The CDR3 sequence is 13 residues long. V lost 4 bases and J lost 4, with 10 bases in between. The CDR3 nucleotides are TGTGCCAGCTCACTACAGAGCATCACTGAAGCTTTCTTT. This translates into CASSLQSITEAFF.

The chain links TRBV30 to TRBJ2-3; 9 bases fit TRBD1. CDR1 and CDR2 from the germline V gene are GTSNPN and SVGIG (reference sequence). J lost 2 bases, V lost 8 bases, and 11 bases had no gene match. The CDR3 totals 15 residues. The CDR3: CALALTGGFTDTQYF. The CDR3 DNA reads as TGTGCCCTTGCGCTCACAGGGGGCTTCACAGATACGCAGTATTTT. Looking up the rest from reference TRBV30 and TRBJ2-3 gives the full variable domain: SQTIHQWPATLVQPVGSPLSLECTVEGTSNPNLYWYRQAAGRGLQLLFYSVGIGQISSEVPQNLSASRPQDRQFILSSKKLLLSDSGFYLCALALTGGFTDTQYFGPGTRLTVL.